One sample yielded the 6 T cell receptor beta chains listed below, sequenced in a study of T cell responses to AZD1222 COVID-19 vaccine. The assay was immunoSEQ multiplex PCR, and TCRdb's table has in-frame clones only and misses some. In the table there are about 84,000 clones, 70% to 90% of which are singletons. The starting material was peripheral blood, obtained on day 0 of AZD1222 vaccination. The receptors shown here come from an adult in good health.

This clone was counted once. This chain joins TRBV19 and TRBJ2-1; either TRBD1 or TRBD2 may supply D (5 bases each). V lost 4 bases, J lost 6 bases, and 16 bases lay in between. Germline assignment: CDR1 LNHDA and CDR2 SQIVND (reference sequence). The CDR3 covers 15 residues. Here the CDR3 reads CASSTSSGAGNEQFF. The CDR3 DNA reads as TGTGCCAGTAGTACCTCGTCCGGGGCGGGCAATGAGCAGTTCTTC.

This clone was detected once. The chain combines TRBV27 with TRBJ2-3; TRBD2 matches at 9 bases. The ends lost 6 bases at V and 3 bases at J; junction bases unmatched: 13. This CDR3 contains 17 residues. Germline V CDR1 and CDR2: MNHEY, SMNVEV (reference sequence). The CDR3 loop is CASSPAAAGGGTDTQYF. As DNA, the CDR3 is TGTGCCAGCAGCCCCGCCGCAGCGGGAGGCGGTACAGATACGCAGTATTTT.

Concerning this clone itself: The junction shows a germline mismatch at one end, possibly a read error. The V and J genes are TRBV25-1 and TRBJ2-1, with D possibly TRBD2 on 5 matching bases. This CDR3 is 12 amino acids long. Germline assignment: CDR1 MGHDK and CDR2 SYGVNS. CDR3 amino acids: CASSDISSSLIF. The CDR3 nucleotides are TGTGCCAGCAGTGACATATCTAGCTCGCTTATCTTC.

The chain combines TRBV10-3 with TRBJ2-7; D uncertain. In germline, CDR1 is ENHRY, CDR2 SYGVKD. The CDR3 totals 15 residues. V lost 0 bases and J 3 bases, leaving 12 bases between the germline ends. For the CDR3, the DNA is TGTGCCATCAGTGAGTCTGGCGGCGCCAACTACGAGCAGTACTTC. This gives the protein CAISESGGANYEQYF.

The chain recombines TRBV19 with TRBJ1-2, with 9 bases matching TRBD1. This CDR3 has 13 residues. J lost 8 bases, V lost 3 bases, and 4 bases had no gene match. Germline CDR1 and CDR2: LNHDA and SQIVND (reference sequence). CDR3 in DNA: TGTGCCAGTAGTATGCGGACAGGGGAAGGCTACACCTTC. Translation gives CASSMRTGEGYTF. Looking up the rest from reference TRBV19 and TRBJ1-2 gives the full variable domain: DGGITQSPKYLFRKEGQNVTLSCEQNLNHDAMYWYRQDPGQGLRLIYYSQIVNDFQKGDIAEGYSVSREKKESFPLTVTSAQKNPTAFYLCASSMRTGEGYTFGSGTRLTVV.

J is TRBJ2-7 and V is TRBV6-2 or TRBV6-3; D call uncertain. Germline CDR1 reads MNHEY; CDR2 reads SVGEGT. Trimming removed 0 bases at V and 2 bases at J, with 5 bases between. The CDR3 loop spans 13 amino acids. CDR3 residues: CASSYSEAYEQYF. Written as DNA, the CDR3 is TGTGCCAGCAGTTACTCTGAAGCCTACGAGCAGTACTTC.